Each of the 18 T cell receptor beta chains below was sequenced from the same sample in a study of regulatory T cells in long-lasting Graves disease. Investigators prepared the TCR beta libraries by applying iRepertoire HTBI primers and Arm-PCR of CDR3 regions. TCRdb passed the multiplex PCR reads through MiXCR, listing each CDR3 protein once. This table has 540,000 or so distinct CDR3 sequences, around an eighth appearing once. This sample's time point: newly diagnosed GD, antithyroid drugs for less than 3 months. TCR sequences were obtained from RNA taken from PBMCs. The same specimen was also included in a second study, on T cells in Graves' hyperthyroidism and ophthalmopathy.

This specimen was peripheral blood mononuclear cells (PBMCs), taken at new diagnosis, from a patient treated with antithyroid drugs. These receptors were taken from a man in his thirties or forties with Graves disease.

In the case of this clonotype: A clone one base away is much larger, so this may be a read error. The genes are TRBV3-1 and TRBJ1-2, with D possibly matching TRBD1 (5 bases). This CDR3 has 11 amino acids. Germline V gene sequence: CDR1 LGHDT, CDR2 YNNKEL (reference sequence). The DNA for the CDR3 is TGTGCCAGCAGCAAGGGGTATGGCTACATCTTC. This gives the protein CASSKGYGYIF.

This clonotype has ten or more counts. The chain recombines TRBV30 with TRBJ2-3; 10 bases are a match to TRBD1. This CDR3 comprises 14 residues. Germline V gene lookup returns CDR1 GTSNPN and CDR2 SVGIG (reference sequence). V was clipped by 5 bases and J by 4 bases; unmatched bases: 6. In DNA, the CDR3 is TGTGCCTGGGGGGACAGGGGAGGAGCAGATACGCAGTATTTT. It yields the protein CAWGDRGGADTQYF.

This clonotype occurred many times. The chain recombines TRBV6-2 or TRBV6-3 with TRBJ2-3; no firm D call. The CDR3 extends over 12 amino acids. Deletions cut 8 bases from V and 2 bases from J, with 8 bases between. Germline values: CDR1 MNHEY, CDR2 SVGEGT. In DNA form, the CDR3 reads TGTGCCAGCGGGCCAGTCACAGATACGCAGTATTTT. Its protein is CASGPVTDTQYF.

This chain uses TRBV20-1 with TRBJ2-1; maybe TRBD2 (6 bases). The germline CDR1 and CDR2 sequences are DFQATT and SNEGSKA (reference sequence). Trimming took off 5 bases at V and 3 bases at J, with 17 bases between the two ends. CDR3 length equals 15 residues. CDR3 region: CSAPFLGGIYNEQFF. DNA of the CDR3: TGCAGTGCTCCATTCCTGGGCGGGATCTACAATGAGCAGTTCTTC.

This clonotype was observed many times. The CDR3 DNA sequence: TGTGCCAGCAGCCTCCCTCTGGCCTCTGGAAACACCATATATTTT. Amino acids: CASSLPLASGNTIYF. This chain uses TRBV7-9 with TRBJ1-3, with D unresolved. The germline V gene has CDR1 SEHNR and CDR2 FQNEAQ (reference sequence). The CDR3 extends over 15 amino acids. Trimming cost V 5 bases and J 0 bases, with 11 bases left between them.

At least ten counts were recorded for this clonotype. The chain carries TRBV5-1 and TRBJ2-2; 7 bases agree with TRBD2. Germline V gene sequence: CDR1 SGHRS, CDR2 YFSETQ. The CDR3 loop spans 15 amino acids. Trimming removed 1 base from V and 3 bases from J; junction bases left unmatched: 3. CDR3 in amino acids: CASSLTAGDTGELFF. The CDR3 DNA follows: TGCGCCAGCAGCTTGACTGCGGGAGACACCGGGGAGCTGTTTTTT.

A remark on this clonotype: A read error may explain this, as a much larger clone is one base away. CDR3 amino acids: CSAQNPEVAGNEQYF. As DNA, the CDR3 is TGCAGTGCCCAAAACCCCGAGGTAGCGGGAAACGAGCAGTACTTC. This rearrangement joins TRBV20-1 to TRBJ2-7, with 8 bases aligning to TRBD2. The CDR3 totals 15 residues. J was trimmed by 5 bases and V by 6 bases; bases with no gene match: 15. Germline assignment: CDR1 DFQATT and CDR2 SNEGSKA (reference sequence).

This clonotype came up many times. The chain has TRBV10-1 and TRBJ2-1; D is perhaps TRBD2 (5 bases). Trimming left V 1 base short and J 10 bases short, with 11 bases between. Germline CDR1 and CDR2: WNHNN and SYGVQD (reference sequence). The CDR3 has 13 amino acids. The CDR3 reads CASSEWLAQEQFF. In nucleotides, the CDR3 is TGCGCCAGCAGTGAGTGGCTAGCCCAGGAGCAGTTCTTC.

A remark on this clonotype: This may arise from a read error, as a much more abundant clone is one base away. The chain is built from TRBV11-3 and TRBJ2-1; D gene unclear. Looked up from germline, CDR1 is SGHNT and CDR2 is YENEEA. CDR3 length: 15 amino acids. Trimming stripped 3 bases from V and 5 bases from J, with 14 bases between. The CDR3 loop is CASSFPQDPHNEQFF. CDR3 nucleotide sequence: TGTGCCAGCAGCTTTCCTCAGGACCCCCACAATGAGCAGTTCTTC.

This clonotype was detected only a few times. The chain couples TRBV27 to TRBJ2-3; tentatively, D is TRBD1 (5 bases). Trimming removed 7 bases at V and 5 bases at J, with 25 bases between. The CDR3 runs to 17 residues. The germline CDR1 and CDR2 sequences are MNHEY and SMNVEV (reference sequence). The CDR3 here is CASTLHSPGPPGDTQYF. The CDR3 DNA follows: TGTGCCAGCACCCTCCATTCCCCAGGGCCCCCCGGAGATACGCAGTATTTT.

This clonotype was seen ten or more times. The chain is built from TRBV18 and TRBJ1-1; D is possibly TRBD1 (5 bases). Germline assignment: CDR1 KGHSH and CDR2 LQKENI. V was trimmed by 8 bases and J by 0 bases, leaving 13 bases between them. The CDR3 length is 14 residues. CDR3 nucleotides: TGTGCCAGCAGCCCAGACAGCCTGAACACTGAAGCTTTCTTT. As protein: CASSPDSLNTEAFF.

This clonotype occurred many times. V is TRBV6-1 and J is TRBJ2-7; D could derive from TRBD1 or TRBD2 (6 bases each). The CDR3 covers 16 residues. Germline V gives CDR1 MNHNS, CDR2 SASEGT. V lost 3 bases and J 2 bases, leaving 17 bases between the germline ends. The CDR3 protein is CASSESVRGATYEQYF. The CDR3 DNA follows: TGTGCCAGCAGTGAGTCTGTTAGGGGGGCAACCTACGAGCAGTACTTC.

The V call is TRBV18, the J call TRBJ2-7; 8 bases are a match to TRBD1. Unmatched junction bases numbered 12, after V lost 5 bases and J lost 6 bases. CDR3 length equals 15 residues. In germline, CDR1 is KGHSH, CDR2 LQKENI. CDR3 sequence: CASSFTGGQGGEQYF. The DNA for the CDR3 is TGTGCCAGCTCATTTACAGGCGGACAGGGAGGCGAGCAGTACTTC.

The rearrangement uses TRBV2 and TRBJ2-5; D may be TRBD2 (7 bases). This CDR3 comprises 16 residues. V was clipped by 7 bases and J by 4 bases, with 22 bases between them. Germline CDR1 SNHLY, CDR2 FYNNEI. As DNA, the CDR3 is TGTGCCAGCACTCCCCAGGGGAGGGGAAGAGCAGAGACCCAGTACTTC. Translating it yields CASTPQGRGRAETQYF.

The J gene is TRBJ2-1, the V gene TRBV5-1; TRBD1 matches 7 bases. Trimming removed 4 bases from V and 4 bases from J; junction bases left unmatched: 8. The CDR3 is made up of 15 amino acids. Germline loops: CDR1 SGHRS, CDR2 YFSETQ. The CDR3 DNA reads as TGCGCCAGCAGCGGGGGACAGTTGGGATACAATGAGCAGTTCTTC. This translates into CASSGGQLGYNEQFF.

This clonotype appeared many times. The rearrangement uses TRBV5-1 and TRBJ1-1, with D perhaps TRBD1 (6 bases). The CDR3 consists of 14 residues. V lost 4 bases and J lost 7, with 17 bases in between. CDR1 and CDR2 (germline): SGHRS, YFSETQ. CDR3 sequence reads: CASSAGAYVFEAFF. CDR3 DNA: TGCGCCAGCAGCGCGGGGGCGTACGTTTTTGAAGCTTTCTTT.

This clonotype came up many times. The gene calls are TRBV12-3 or TRBV12-4 and TRBJ2-1; 8 nucleotides align to TRBD2. The CDR3 length is 16 residues. Trimming cost V 6 bases and J 1 base; bases outside gene matches: 8. The CDR3 region is CASSTLTSGSYNEQFF. DNA of the CDR3: TGTGCCAGCAGCACCCTCACTAGCGGATCCTACAATGAGCAGTTCTTC.

This clonotype was found many times. The rearrangement joins TRBV20-1 to TRBJ2-2; D uncertain. CDR1 and CDR2 (germline): DFQATT, SNEGSKA (reference sequence). CDR3 length: 14 residues. V shed 0 bases and J shed 1 base, with 6 bases lying between them. The DNA for the CDR3 is TGCAGTGCTAGAGATCGGCAGAACACCGGGGAGCTGTTTTTT. It yields the protein CSARDRQNTGELFF.